These 24 T cell receptor beta chains were sequenced from one sample in a study of blood T cell repertoires in COVID-19. TCRdb's copy holds only in-frame clones and misses some; the assay was immunoSEQ multiplex PCR. The table shows 200,000 to 250,000 clones, with under 85% occurring only once. Sequencing was done on a sample of peripheral blood. The origin of the receptors is a woman of 80 years or more with COVID-19, enrolled during active disease.

The chain has TRBV2 and TRBJ1-2, with D possibly being TRBD1 (6 bases). Trimming cost V 4 bases and J 5 bases, with 8 bases left between them. This CDR3 is 12 amino acids long. From germline, CDR1 is SNHLY and CDR2 FYNNEI. The CDR3 reads CASSGDTYGYTF. CDR3 DNA: TGTGCCAGCAGTGGGGACACGTATGGCTACACCTTC.

V is TRBV7-2 and J is TRBJ1-5; D call uncertain. Trimming removed 1 base at V and 7 bases at J, with 14 bases between. Germline assignment: CDR1 SGHTA and CDR2 FQGNSA. The CDR3 is made up of 15 amino acids. CDR3 protein: CASSLEVGRAQPQHF. The CDR3 DNA reads TGTGCCAGCAGCTTAGAGGTAGGGCGGGCCCAGCCCCAGCATTTT.

V and J are TRBV28 and TRBJ1-1; D is perhaps TRBD1 (5 bases). The length of the CDR3 is 16 residues. Germline CDR1 reads MDHEN; CDR2 reads SYDVKM. The V end lost 2 bases, the J end lost 1 base, and 14 bases lay between the germline ends. The CDR3 DNA follows: TGTGCCAGCAGTTTAACCCAAGGGGCAGGGAACACTGAAGCTTTCTTT. This codes for CASSLTQGAGNTEAFF.

The chain couples TRBV7-3 to TRBJ2-2; 11 bases are a match to TRBD2. The CDR3 loop spans 16 amino acids. V was clipped by 5 bases and J by 4 bases; unmatched bases: 6. Germline loops: CDR1 SGHTA, CDR2 FQGTGA. The CDR3, as DNA: TGTGCCAGCAGCCTAGTAGCGGGAGGGGTCACCGGGGAGCTGTTTTTT. It specifies CASSLVAGGVTGELFF.

The rearrangement links TRBV5-8 to TRBJ2-3; 13 bases are shared with TRBD2. The CDR3 consists of 18 residues. V dropped 4 bases and J dropped 3; count of bases not matched to a gene: 11. Germline V gene sequence: CDR1 SGHTS, CDR2 YDEGEE. CDR3 nucleotide sequence: TGTGCCAGCAGCCCACTTCGGACTAGCGGGAGAGGAACAGATACGCAGTATTTT. Translated: CASSPLRTSGRGTDTQYF.

This chain uses TRBV27 with TRBJ1-2; TRBD1 aligns across 9 bases. Germline V gene sequence: CDR1 MNHEY, CDR2 SMNVEV (reference sequence). V was clipped by 3 bases and J by 2 bases; unmatched bases: 19. CDR3 size: 20 residues. The DNA for the CDR3 is TGTGCCAGCAGTTTTTTATGGGGGACAGGGCTGCTGGGAGGGAACTATGGCTACACCTTC. Its protein is CASSFLWGTGLLGGNYGYTF.

This clone showed up just once. The rearrangement links TRBV18 to TRBJ1-4, with 11 nucleotides matching TRBD1. The V and J ends lost 4 bases and 1 base, in that order; junction bases with no gene match: 11. The CDR3 is 19 residues long. Germline V gene sequence: CDR1 KGHSH, CDR2 LQKENI. CDR3 bases: TGTGCCAGCTCACGGATTCCGGGACAGGGGGTTGTAACTAATGAAAAACTGTTTTTT. Translating gives CASSRIPGQGVVTNEKLFF.

In its sample, this clone was seen once. The J gene is TRBJ1-4, the V gene TRBV28, with 9 bases aligning to TRBD1. The V and J ends lost 6 bases and 4 bases, in that order; junction bases with no gene match: 6. CDR1 MDHEN and CDR2 SYDVKM come from the germline V gene. The CDR3 is 15 residues long. CDR3 residues: CASRGDREHNEKLFF. The CDR3 DNA follows: TGTGCCAGCAGAGGGGACAGGGAACATAATGAAAAACTGTTTTTT. Together with reference TRBV28 and TRBJ1-4, the CDR3 gives the full variable domain: DVKVTQSSRYLVKRTGEKVFLECVQDMDHENMFWYRQDPGLGLRLIYFSYDVKMKEKGDIPEGYSVSREKKERFSLILESASTNQTSMYLCASRGDREHNEKLFFGSGTQLSVL.

The table lists this clone with a count of one. J is TRBJ1-4 and V is TRBV9; D might be TRBD1 (6 bases). The CDR3 is 15 residues long. Trimming cost V 4 bases and J 3 bases, with 13 bases left between them. The germline V gene has CDR1 SGDLS and CDR2 YYNGEE. CDR3 amino acids: CASSIRQDANEKLFF. The CDR3 region has the DNA TGTGCCAGCAGCATCAGACAGGACGCTAATGAAAAACTGTTTTTT.

The CDR3 region is CASSFVVTEAFF. The DNA of the CDR3 is TGTGCCAGCAGTTTCGTAGTCACTGAAGCTTTCTTT. J is TRBJ1-1 and V is TRBV28; the D is unclear. The CDR3 contains 12 residues. Germline assignment: CDR1 MDHEN and CDR2 SYDVKM. The V end lost 3 bases, the J end lost 4 bases, and 6 bases lay between the germline ends. Based on the CDR3 plus reference TRBV28 and TRBJ1-1, the full variable domain is DVKVTQSSRYLVKRTGEKVFLECVQDMDHENMFWYRQDPGLGLRLIYFSYDVKMKEKGDIPEGYSVSREKKERFSLILESASTNQTSMYLCASSFVVTEAFFGQGTRLTVV.

The chain links TRBV29-1 to TRBJ1-2; D is uncertain. This CDR3 region has 12 residues. In germline, CDR1 is SQVTM, CDR2 ANQGSEA. The V end lost 3 bases, the J end lost 4 bases, and 9 bases lay between the germline ends. CDR3 amino acids: CSVENQAYGYTF. In DNA, the CDR3 is TGCAGCGTTGAGAACCAGGCCTATGGCTACACCTTC.

V is TRBV28 and J is TRBJ2-1, with a tentative D call TRBD1 (7 bases). Germline V gene data show CDR1 as MDHEN and CDR2 as SYDVKM. The V gene lost 6 bases and the J gene lost 9 bases, with 15 bases spanning the gap. This CDR3 spans 13 amino acids. CDR3 DNA: TGTGCCAGCAGGGGGCCAGGGGGAGGTGAGCAGTTCTTC. This encodes CASRGPGGGEQFF.

The rearrangement links TRBV11-3 to TRBJ2-2; 11 nucleotides agree with TRBD1. The V and J ends lost 4 bases and 7 bases, in that order; junction bases with no gene match: 8. Germline values: CDR1 SGHNT, CDR2 YENEEA. The CDR3 runs 16 residues. The CDR3 DNA follows: TGTGCCAGCAGCTCCGGGACAGGGGGAAGGGGCGGGGAGCTGTTTTTT. This encodes CASSSGTGGRGGELFF.

The genes are TRBV18 and TRBJ1-2; TRBD1 is a possible D gene (6 bases). V was shortened by 0 bases and J by 6 bases, with 17 bases between the two germline ends. The CDR3 spans 16 residues. CDR1 and CDR2 (germline): KGHSH, LQKENI. The chain's CDR3 is CASSPPSQGSTNGYTF. The CDR3 bases are TGTGCCAGCTCACCACCGTCACAGGGATCCACTAATGGCTACACCTTC.

This clone was detected only a few times. The genes are TRBV3-1 (or the pseudogene TRBV3-2) and TRBJ1-5; 10 bases line up with TRBD1. This CDR3 spans 15 amino acids. The V gene's germline CDR1 is LGHDT and CDR2 YNNKEL (reference sequence). Trimming took 3 bases from V and 2 from J; bases not matched to a gene: 1. The CDR3 here is CASSHGTGGNQPQHF. DNA of the CDR3: TGTGCCAGCAGCCATGGGACAGGGGGCAATCAGCCCCAGCATTTT.

The chain uses TRBV19 and TRBJ1-5; weak D call: TRBD1 (6 bases). CDR3 size: 16 residues. Trimming shortened V by 5 bases and J by 0 bases, and 14 bases separated the two germline ends. The V gene's germline CDR1 is LNHDA and CDR2 SQIVND (reference sequence). CDR3 region: CASSADRWNSNQPQHF. CDR3 nucleotide sequence: TGTGCCAGTAGTGCAGACAGGTGGAATAGCAATCAGCCCCAGCATTTT.

V gene TRBV19 combines with J gene TRBJ2-1, with 9 bases lining up with TRBD1. Trimming at V came to 6 bases and at J to 9 bases, leaving 9 bases not matched to a gene. The germline V gene encodes CDR1 LNHDA and CDR2 SQIVND (reference sequence). The CDR3 totals 14 residues. The CDR3 DNA is TGTGCCAGTAGCCGGGACAGGGTCGGTGGTGAGCAGTTCTTC. It yields the protein CASSRDRVGGEQFF.

This clone was observed a single time. This chain links TRBV11-3 with TRBJ2-7; tentatively, D is TRBD2 (5 bases). The germline gives CDR1 SGHNT, CDR2 YENEEA. The germline V and J ends were trimmed by 0 bases and 6 bases, with 9 bases remaining between them. The CDR3 is 13 residues long. The CDR3 spells CASSLDGAGEQYF. Here the CDR3 DNA reads TGTGCCAGCAGCTTAGACGGCGCGGGCGAGCAGTACTTC.

The chain has TRBV6-5 and TRBJ1-3; D not resolved. Germline V gene lookup returns CDR1 MNHEY and CDR2 SVGAGI. The CDR3 is made up of 13 amino acids. Trimming shortened V by 5 bases and J by 4 bases, and 9 bases separated the two germline ends. The CDR3 region has the DNA TGTGCCAGCAGTAACACGGGGGGAAACACCATATATTTT. It encodes CASSNTGGNTIYF.

The chain is built from TRBV7-3 and TRBJ1-2; D remains ambiguous. This CDR3 has 13 amino acids. Trimming left V 2 bases short and J 4 bases short, with 8 bases between. Germline V lookup: CDR1 SGHTA, CDR2 FQGTGA. CDR3 coding DNA: TGTGCCAGCAGCTTATACGCCGGCTATGGCTACACCTTC. Its protein is CASSLYAGYGYTF.

The chain is built from TRBV29-1 and TRBJ2-6; D unclear. The CDR3 runs to 14 residues. Trimming pared 4 bases from V and 2 bases from J, leaving 9 bases between. Germline lookup yields CDR1 SQVTM and CDR2 ANQGSEA. CDR3 loop: CSVAGLAGANVLTF. Written as DNA, the CDR3 is TGCAGCGTTGCGGGTCTCGCTGGGGCCAACGTCCTGACTTTC.

The rearrangement links TRBV6-5 to TRBJ1-2; maybe TRBD1 (6 bases). V was clipped by 2 bases and J by 11 bases, with 21 bases between them. The CDR3 is made up of 15 amino acids. The V gene's germline CDR1 is MNHEY and CDR2 SVGAGI. The CDR3 sequence is CASSYPSGTIPIYTF. In DNA form, the CDR3 reads TGTGCCAGCAGTTACCCGTCGGGGACAATCCCAATTTACACCTTC.

This chain links TRBV25-1 with TRBJ1-3; 8 bases align to TRBD1. The CDR3 totals 14 residues. Trimming at V came to 5 bases and at J to 1 base, leaving 1 base not matched to a gene. Germline CDR1 MGHDK, CDR2 SYGVNS. The CDR3, as DNA: TGTGCCAGCAGTTGGACAGGGTCTGGAAACACCATATATTTT. It encodes CASSWTGSGNTIYF.

The chain links TRBV19 to TRBJ1-1; perhaps TRBD1 as D (6 bases). The germline CDR1 and CDR2 sequences are LNHDA and SQIVND (reference sequence). V was pared by 2 bases and J by 1 base, with 11 bases between. This CDR3 region has 15 residues. The CDR3 coding sequence is TGTGCCAGTAGTATATTTGGCAGGGGGAACACTGAAGCTTTCTTT. Amino acid sequence: CASSIFGRGNTEAFF.